This is a list of T cell receptor beta chains from one sample in a study of cytomegalovirus exposure and HLA in healthy donors. TCRdb's table, derived via immunoSEQ multiplex PCR, lists solely in-frame clones and lacks some. This sample has 100,000 to 150,000 clones, with roughly a sixth found just once. The sequenced sample was PBMCs. The receptor source for this set is a female donor in good health and CMV-seropositive. Both conserved end residues are part of each CDR3. The D gene is left open where the match is weak. The listing skips clone size in some rows; elsewhere it reads once, few, many or a size class.

-,TRBJ2-6,TRBV27,few,TGTGCCAGCAGTGCCAGTATCTCTGGGGCCAACGTCCTGACTTTC,CASSASISGANVLTF
TRBD1,TRBJ1-1,TRBV4-1,-,TGCGCCAGCAGCCAGGGACAGGGATTTTACACTGAAGCTTTCTTT,CASSQGQGFYTEAFF
TRBD2,TRBJ2-1,TRBV15,-,TGTGCCACCAGCAGAGATTACGGGATAGCGGGGGGAATCATCCATGAGCAGTTCTTC,CATSRDYGIAGGIIHEQFF
TRBD2,TRBJ2-7,TRBV18,few,TGTGCCAGCTCACCCTCTATACCGGGACTACTCTACGAGCAGTACTTC,CASSPSIPGLLYEQYF
TRBD1,TRBJ1-6,TRBV30,few,TGTGCCTGGAGAAATACGGGACAGGGTAACACCCTCCACTTT,CAWRNTGQGNTLHF
-,TRBJ2-7,TRBV27,-,TGTGCCAGCAGCTCGGCTTTTAGCTTGTACGAGCAGTACTTC,CASSSAFSLYEQYF
TRBD1,TRBJ1-2,TRBV25-1,-,TGTGCCAGCAGTAAACCGGGACAGGGGGCAATTGGCTACACCTTC,CASSKPGQGAIGYTF
-,TRBJ2-1,TRBV7-2,-,TGTGCCAGCAGCTTCTACAGGGTCAATGAGCAGTTCTTC,CASSFYRVNEQFF
TRBD2,TRBJ2-1,TRBV11-3,few,TGTGCCAGCAGCTCCCGCGGACTAGCGGGAGGGTACAATGAGCAGTTCTTC,CASSSRGLAGGYNEQFF
-,TRBJ2-1,TRBV6-5,few,TGTGCCAGCAGCCCCGGAGCGAACCCTAAATGGGAGTTCTTC,CASSPGANPKWEFF
TRBD1,TRBJ2-1,TRBV18,-,TGTGCCAGCTCACCATCTGACAGGGAGTGGAATGAGCAGTTCTTC,CASSPSDREWNEQFF
TRBD2,TRBJ2-3,TRBV4-1,few,TGCGCCAGCAGCCAAGCCCCAGCGGGGGCAGATACGCAGTATTTT,CASSQAPAGADTQYF
-,TRBJ2-5,TRBV9,few,TGTGCCAGCAGCGTAGAACAGGAGGGAGAGACCCAGTACTTC,CASSVEQEGETQYF
-,TRBJ2-7,TRBV6-5,-,TGTGCCACCCTGGAAAGGAGCTACGAGCAGTACTTC,CATLERSYEQYF
TRBD2,TRBJ2-1,TRBV7-7,few,TGTGCCAGCAGCTTAGAACACGCATGGAGCGGGGGTTCCTACAATGAGCAGTTCTTC,CASSLEHAWSGGSYNEQFF
TRBD2,TRBJ2-1,TRBV27,few,TGTGCCAGCAGTTTACACGGGAGGGGACGCGAGCAGTTCTTC,CASSLHGRGREQFF
-,TRBJ2-5,TRBV5-6,few,TGTGCCAGCAGGTCGCAGGGGCTGGAGACCCAGTACTTC,CASRSQGLETQYF
-,TRBJ2-7,TRBV5-6,few,TGTGCCAGCAGCTGGGGACAAGCCTACGAGCAGTACTTC,CASSWGQAYEQYF
-,TRBJ1-5,TRBV10-3,few,TGTGCCATCAGTTCACAGGGATTCAATCAGCCCCAGCATTTT,CAISSQGFNQPQHF
-,TRBJ1-1,TRBV29-1,-,TGCAGCGCCCAGGGGAACACTGAAACTTTCTTT,CSAQGNTETFF
-,TRBJ2-3,TRBV6-1,-,TGTGCCAGCAGCCGGGAGCGCGCTAGCACAGATACGCAGTATTTT,CASSRERASTDTQYF
-,TRBJ1-2,TRBV7-9,-,TGTGCCAGCAGCTTAGAGGGGCCTACTGGCTACACCTTC,CASSLEGPTGYTF
TRBD2,TRBJ2-7,TRBV4-1,few,TGCGCCAGCAGGCAAGAGGGGAGTCTAGCGGGGGGAGAGCAGTACTTC,CASRQEGSLAGGEQYF
TRBD2,TRBJ2-7,TRBV28,-,TGTGCCAGCAGTCCAGGGCTAGCGGGAGGCTACGAGCAGTACTTC,CASSPGLAGGYEQYF
-,TRBJ1-3,TRBV29-1,few,TGCAGCGTTGAAGATGGTCAGGATCGTGGAAACACCATATATTTT,CSVEDGQDRGNTIYF
TRBD1,TRBJ2-7,TRBV18,few,TGTGCCAGCTCACGCCCGGGACAGGGCTCCTACGAGCAGTACTTC,CASSRPGQGSYEQYF
TRBD2,TRBJ2-1,TRBV4-2,few,TGTGCCAGCAGCCAACTACTAGGACTAGCGGTGGGCAATGAGCAGTTCTTC,CASSQLLGLAVGNEQFF
-,TRBJ1-1,TRBV5-1,-,TGCGCCAGCAGCTTAAGGGCGGGAATGAACACTGAAGCTTTCTTT,CASSLRAGMNTEAFF
-,TRBJ1-2,TRBV5-1,-,TGCGCCAGCAGCTTGGTGTCGGCTAACTATGGCTACACCTTC,CASSLVSANYGYTF